This TCR beta chain comes out of a study of cytomegalovirus exposure and HLA in healthy donors. General study results and limits: Many donors shared some public TCRs, even though most TCR sequences were rare. Associated with cytomegalovirus, according to the listing, were 150 to 200 TCR beta chains.

Separation from the roughly 670-subject first cohort characterized the roughly 120-subject validation cohort, to which the donors belonged. CDR1 is LNHDA, CDR2 SQIVND, per germline (reference sequence). The length of the CDR3 is 14 residues. V lost 3 bases, J lost 2 bases, and 10 bases lay in between. This table comes from immunoSEQ multiplex PCR, and its TCRdb copy is limited to in-frame clones, with some not included. Of about 130,000 clones listed, about 88% are singletons. About this clone: Its antigen remains unknown.

The sequenced sample consisted of PBMCs. V usage is TRBV19 and J usage is TRBJ1-2, with D unclear. The clonotype was recovered from a woman aged 18-29 years in good health and CMV-seronegative. CDR3 in DNA: TGTGCCAGTAGTATCCCCGTGGAGAACTATGGCTACACCTTC. This sequence encodes CASSIPVENYGYTF.